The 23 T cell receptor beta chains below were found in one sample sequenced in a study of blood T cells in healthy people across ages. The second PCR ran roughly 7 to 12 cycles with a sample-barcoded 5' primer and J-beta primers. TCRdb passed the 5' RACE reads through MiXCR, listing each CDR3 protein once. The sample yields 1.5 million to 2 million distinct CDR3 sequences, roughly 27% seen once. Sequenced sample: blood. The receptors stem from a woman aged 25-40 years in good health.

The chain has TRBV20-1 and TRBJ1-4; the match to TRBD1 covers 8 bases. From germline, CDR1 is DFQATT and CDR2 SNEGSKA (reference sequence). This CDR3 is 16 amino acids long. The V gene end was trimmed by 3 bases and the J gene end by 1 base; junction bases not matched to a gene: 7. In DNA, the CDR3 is TGCAGTGCTAGGAAAACAGGGGGTCTAACTAATGAAAAACTGTTTTTT. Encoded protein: CSARKTGGLTNEKLFF.

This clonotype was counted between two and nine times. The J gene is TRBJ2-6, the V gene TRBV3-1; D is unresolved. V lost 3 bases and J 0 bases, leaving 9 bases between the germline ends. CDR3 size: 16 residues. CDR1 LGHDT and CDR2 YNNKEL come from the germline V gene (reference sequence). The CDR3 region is CASSQFPRSGANVLTF. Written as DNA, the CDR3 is TGTGCCAGCAGCCAGTTCCCACGCTCTGGGGCCAACGTCCTGACTTTC.

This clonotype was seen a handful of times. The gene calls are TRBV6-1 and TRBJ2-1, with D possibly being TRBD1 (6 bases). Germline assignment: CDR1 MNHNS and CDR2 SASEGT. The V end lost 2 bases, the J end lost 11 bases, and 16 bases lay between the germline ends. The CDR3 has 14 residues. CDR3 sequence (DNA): TGTGCCAGCAGTGAAATTAGTGGGGACACCCAGCAGTTCTTC. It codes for CASSEISGDTQQFF.

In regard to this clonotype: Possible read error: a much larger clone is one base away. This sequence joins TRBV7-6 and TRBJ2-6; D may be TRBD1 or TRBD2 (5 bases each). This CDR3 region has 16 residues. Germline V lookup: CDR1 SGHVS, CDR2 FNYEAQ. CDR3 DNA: TGTGCCAGCAGCTTAGTGAGGCGGGCTGGGGCCAACATCCTGACTTTC. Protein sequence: CASSLVRRAGANILTF. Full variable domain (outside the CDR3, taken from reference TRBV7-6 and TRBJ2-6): GAGVSQSPRYKVTKRGQDVALRCDPISGHVSLYWYRQALGQGPEFLTYFNYEAQQDKSGLPNDRFSAERPEGSISTLTIQRTEQRDSAMYRCASSLVRRAGANILTFGAGSRLTVL.

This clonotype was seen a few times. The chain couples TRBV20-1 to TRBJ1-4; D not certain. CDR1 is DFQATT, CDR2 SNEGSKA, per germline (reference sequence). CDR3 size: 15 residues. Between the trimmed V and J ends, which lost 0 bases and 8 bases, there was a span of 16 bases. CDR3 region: CSARDWSQVAEKLFF. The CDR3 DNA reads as TGCAGTGCTAGAGATTGGTCCCAGGTCGCCGAAAAACTGTTTTTT.

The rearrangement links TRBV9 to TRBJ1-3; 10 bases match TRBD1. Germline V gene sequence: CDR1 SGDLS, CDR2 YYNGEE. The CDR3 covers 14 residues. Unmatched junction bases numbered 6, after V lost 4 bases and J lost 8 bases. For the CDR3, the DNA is TGTGCCAGCAGCTCGACAGGGGGCGGAGACACCATATATTTT. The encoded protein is CASSSTGGGDTIYF.

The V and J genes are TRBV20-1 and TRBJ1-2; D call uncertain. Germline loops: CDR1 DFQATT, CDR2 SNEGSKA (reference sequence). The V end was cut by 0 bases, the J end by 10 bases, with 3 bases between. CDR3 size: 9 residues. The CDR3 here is CSARDSYTF. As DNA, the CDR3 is TGCAGTGCTAGAGATTCCTACACCTTC.

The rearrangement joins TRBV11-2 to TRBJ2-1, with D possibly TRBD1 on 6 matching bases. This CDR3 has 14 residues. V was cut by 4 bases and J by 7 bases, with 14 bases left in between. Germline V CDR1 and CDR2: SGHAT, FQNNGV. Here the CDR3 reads CASSSVTGKNEQFF. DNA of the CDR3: TGTGCCAGCAGCTCCGTTACAGGGAAAAATGAGCAGTTCTTC.

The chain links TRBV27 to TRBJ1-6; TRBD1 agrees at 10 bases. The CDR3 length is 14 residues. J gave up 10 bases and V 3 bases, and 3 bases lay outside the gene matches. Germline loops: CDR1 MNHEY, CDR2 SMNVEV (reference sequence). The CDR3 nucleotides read TGTGCCAGCAGTTTCGGACAGGGGGAATCACCCCTCCACTTT. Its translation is CASSFGQGESPLHF.

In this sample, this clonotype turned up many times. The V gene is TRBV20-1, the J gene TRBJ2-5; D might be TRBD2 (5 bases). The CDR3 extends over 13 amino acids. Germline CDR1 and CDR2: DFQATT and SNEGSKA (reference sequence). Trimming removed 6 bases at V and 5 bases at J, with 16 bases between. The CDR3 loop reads CSAPPGPGETQYF. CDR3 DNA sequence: TGCAGTGCCCCCCCCGGCCCGGGGGAGACCCAGTACTTC.

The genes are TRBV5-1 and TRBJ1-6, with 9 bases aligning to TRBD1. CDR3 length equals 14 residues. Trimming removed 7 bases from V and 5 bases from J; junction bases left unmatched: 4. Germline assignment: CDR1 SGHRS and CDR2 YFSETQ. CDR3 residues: CASYRTGDNSPLHF. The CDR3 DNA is TGCGCCAGCTACCGGACAGGGGATAATTCACCCCTCCACTTT. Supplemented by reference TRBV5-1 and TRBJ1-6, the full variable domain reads KAGVTQTPRYLIKTRGQQVTLSCSPISGHRSVSWYQQTPGQGLQFLFEYFSETQRNKGNFPGRFSGRQFSNSRSEMNVSTLELGDSALYLCASYRTGDNSPLHFGNGTRLTVT.

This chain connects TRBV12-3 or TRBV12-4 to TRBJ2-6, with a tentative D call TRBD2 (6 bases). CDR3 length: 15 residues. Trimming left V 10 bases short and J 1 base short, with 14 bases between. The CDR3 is CAIILGGSGANVLTF. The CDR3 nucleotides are TGTGCCATCATCCTAGGAGGGTCTGGGGCCAACGTCCTGACTTTC.

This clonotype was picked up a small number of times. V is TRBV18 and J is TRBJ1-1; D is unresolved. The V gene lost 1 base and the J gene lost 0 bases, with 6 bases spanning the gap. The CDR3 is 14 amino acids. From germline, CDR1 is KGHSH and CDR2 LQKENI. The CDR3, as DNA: TGTGCCAGCTCACCACTGACGGTGAACACTGAAGCTTTCTTT. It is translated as CASSPLTVNTEAFF.

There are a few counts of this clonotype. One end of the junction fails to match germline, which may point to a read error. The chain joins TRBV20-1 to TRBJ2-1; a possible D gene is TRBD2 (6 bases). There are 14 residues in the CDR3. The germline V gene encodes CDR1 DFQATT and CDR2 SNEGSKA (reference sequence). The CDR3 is CGARVGGSYNEQFF. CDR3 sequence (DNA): TGCGGTGCTAGAGTGGGAGGCTCCTACAATGAGCAGTTCTTC.

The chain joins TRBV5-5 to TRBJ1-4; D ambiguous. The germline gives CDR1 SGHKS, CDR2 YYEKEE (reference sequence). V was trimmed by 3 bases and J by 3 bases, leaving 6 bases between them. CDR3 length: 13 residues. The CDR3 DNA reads TGTGCCAGCAGCTCAAACCCTAATGAAAAACTGTTTTTT. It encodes CASSSNPNEKLFF.

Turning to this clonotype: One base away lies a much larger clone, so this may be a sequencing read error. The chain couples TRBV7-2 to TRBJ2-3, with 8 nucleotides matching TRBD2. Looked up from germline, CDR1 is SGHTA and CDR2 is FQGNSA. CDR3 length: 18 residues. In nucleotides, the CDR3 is TGTGCCAGAAGCTTAGGGTTCTTGACTAGCGCGGACACAGATACGCAGTATTTT. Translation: CARSLGFLTSADTDTQYF.

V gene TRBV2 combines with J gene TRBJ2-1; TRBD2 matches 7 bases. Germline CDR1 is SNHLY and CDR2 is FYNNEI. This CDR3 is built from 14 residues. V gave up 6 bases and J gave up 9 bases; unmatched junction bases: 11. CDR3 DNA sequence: TGTGCCAGCAGCCCCCGCGGGGGTGGGGGTGAGCAGTTCTTC. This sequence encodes CASSPRGGGGEQFF. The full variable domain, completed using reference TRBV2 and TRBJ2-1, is EPEVTQTPSHQVTQMGQEVILRCVPISNHLYFYWYRQILGQKVEFLVSFYNNEISEKSEIFDDQFSVERPDGSNFTLKIRSTKLEDSAMYFCASSPRGGGGEQFFGPGTRLTVL.

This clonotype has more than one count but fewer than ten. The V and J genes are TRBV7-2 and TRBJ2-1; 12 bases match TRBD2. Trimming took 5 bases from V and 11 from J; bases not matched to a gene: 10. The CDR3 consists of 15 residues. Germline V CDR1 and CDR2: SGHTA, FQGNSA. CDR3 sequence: CASSDRTSGEGKQFF. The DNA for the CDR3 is TGTGCCAGCAGCGATCGGACTAGCGGGGAAGGGAAGCAGTTCTTC.

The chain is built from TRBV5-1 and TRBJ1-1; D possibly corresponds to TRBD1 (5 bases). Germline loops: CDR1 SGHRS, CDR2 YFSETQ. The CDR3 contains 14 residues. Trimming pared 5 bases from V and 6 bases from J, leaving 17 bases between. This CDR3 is CASSPLAGSSEAFF. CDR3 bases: TGCGCCAGCAGTCCCCTTGCAGGGAGCTCTGAAGCTTTCTTT.

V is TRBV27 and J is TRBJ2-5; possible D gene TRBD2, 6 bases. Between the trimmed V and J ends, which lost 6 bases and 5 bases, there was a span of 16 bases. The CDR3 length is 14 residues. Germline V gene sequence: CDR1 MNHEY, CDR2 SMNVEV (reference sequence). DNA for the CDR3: TGTGCCAGCAGCTTGGGACTGACCCCCGAGACCCAGTACTTC. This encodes CASSLGLTPETQYF.

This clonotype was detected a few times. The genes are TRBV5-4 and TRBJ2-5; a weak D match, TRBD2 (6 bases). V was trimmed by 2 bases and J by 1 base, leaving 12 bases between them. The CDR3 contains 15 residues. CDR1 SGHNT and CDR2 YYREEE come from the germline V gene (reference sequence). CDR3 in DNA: TGTGCCAGCAGCTTTGGAGGGAGAAGCCAAGAGACCCAGTACTTC. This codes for CASSFGGRSQETQYF.

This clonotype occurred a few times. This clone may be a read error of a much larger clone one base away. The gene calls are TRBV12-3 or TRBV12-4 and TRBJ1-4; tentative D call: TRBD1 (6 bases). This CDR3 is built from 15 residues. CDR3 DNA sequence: TGTGCCAGCAGTTGGACAGCTGCAACTAATGAAAAACGGTTTTTT. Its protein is CASSWTAATNEKRFF.

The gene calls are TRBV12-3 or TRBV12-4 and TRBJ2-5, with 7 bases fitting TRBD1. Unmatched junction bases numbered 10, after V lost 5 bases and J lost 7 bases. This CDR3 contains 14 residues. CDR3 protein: CASSLDRDTGTQYF. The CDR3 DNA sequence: TGTGCCAGCAGTCTTGACAGGGACACTGGGACCCAGTACTTC.